This T cell receptor beta chain was documented in a study of identical twins. One entry per CDR3 protein results from TCRdb running MiXCR on the 5' RACE reads. The sample includes some 440,000 distinct CDR3 sequences, 24% of them seen just once. Germline V gives CDR1 SGHRS, CDR2 YFSETQ. The CDR3 totals 13 residues. V was clipped by 1 base and J by 9 bases; unmatched bases: 1. The sample was also linked to a second study, of T cells expressing NK-cell markers.

The V call is TRBV5-1, the J call TRBJ1-6; 7 bases agree with TRBD1. This clonotype originated in a woman aged 18 to 35 in good health. Sequencing used CD4+ T cells sorted from blood. CDR3 in DNA: TGCGCCAGCAGCTTGACAGGGGTTTCACCCCTCCACTTT. Protein product: CASSLTGVSPLHF.